This T cell receptor beta chain was captured in a study of blood T cells in healthy people across ages. The CDR3 is 16 residues long. Germline CDR1 and CDR2: SGDLS and YYNGEE. After removal of 1 base from V and 6 bases from J, the junction contained 11 bases not matched to a gene. PCR was performed a second time for roughly 7 to 12 cycles using a sample-barcoded 5' primer and a J-beta primer mix. TCRdb analysed the 5' RACE reads with MiXCR anew, one entry per CDR3 protein. This sample has roughly 720,000 distinct CDR3 sequences; about 55% occur once, and the top ten carry about 38%. The sequence derives from a man older than 75 in good health. Sequenced material: blood. The V gene is TRBV9, the J gene TRBJ2-5; TRBD2 matches 8 bases. CDR3 residues: CASSVQAGVGLKTQYF. As DNA, the CDR3 is TGTGCCAGCAGCGTACAAGCGGGAGTAGGATTGAAGACCCAGTACTTC.